A selection of T cell receptor beta chains follows, all from one sample in a study of cytomegalovirus exposure and HLA in healthy donors. The repertoire was sequenced with immunoSEQ multiplex PCR; TCRdb's copy has only in-frame clones and lacks some. The table records 250,000 to 350,000 clones, roughly 85% of them present only once. Sequenced: PBMCs. All receptors derive from a man aged 35-49 years in good health and CMV-seropositive. The CDR3 runs from the conserved cysteine through the conserved F or W. The order of the fields is J gene, V gene, CDR3 protein.

j_gene: TRBJ2-5; v_gene: TRBV6-5; CDR3aa: CASSRGTDQETQYF
j_gene: TRBJ1-5; v_gene: TRBV27; CDR3aa: CASSLSRGNQPQHF
j_gene: TRBJ2-1; v_gene: TRBV27; CDR3aa: CASHRLAGVGNEQFF
j_gene: TRBJ1-5; v_gene: TRBV7-2; CDR3aa: CASSPGTGALNQPQHF
j_gene: TRBJ1-6; v_gene: TRBV2; CDR3aa: CASRTDRDGAPLHF
j_gene: TRBJ2-4; v_gene: TRBV19; CDR3aa: CASSLPQGSAKNIQYF
j_gene: TRBJ2-7; v_gene: TRBV30; CDR3aa: CAWTGGNEQYF
j_gene: TRBJ1-2; v_gene: TRBV19; CDR3aa: CASSNRGIYGYTF
j_gene: TRBJ2-7; v_gene: TRBV7-2; CDR3aa: CASSQGGSGSYEQYF
j_gene: TRBJ2-7; v_gene: TRBV21-1; CDR3aa: CASSKVERDPSYEQYF
j_gene: TRBJ2-7; v_gene: TRBV7-2; CDR3aa: CASSPGGTGSYEQYF
j_gene: TRBJ2-7; v_gene: TRBV5-4; CDR3aa: CASSLGTSGSPYEQYF
j_gene: TRBJ1-1; v_gene: TRBV28; CDR3aa: CASSLSVRLAFF
j_gene: TRBJ1-2; v_gene: TRBV5-6; CDR3aa: CATRGLAGYTF
j_gene: TRBJ2-2; v_gene: TRBV7-3; CDR3aa: CASSTAGGPGGELFF
j_gene: TRBJ1-2; v_gene: TRBV5-6; CDR3aa: CASSPDRLYGYTF
j_gene: TRBJ2-1; v_gene: TRBV7-9; CDR3aa: CASSLHRGSYNEQFF
j_gene: TRBJ2-7; v_gene: TRBV6-5; CDR3aa: CASSYGAGLHLEQYF
j_gene: TRBJ2-1; v_gene: TRBV30; CDR3aa: CAWSVSRNNEQFF
j_gene: TRBJ2-7; v_gene: TRBV11-2; CDR3aa: CASSQDRLGYEQYF
j_gene: TRBJ1-1; v_gene: TRBV18; CDR3aa: CASSPPGKGRETEAFF
j_gene: TRBJ2-2; v_gene: TRBV5-6; CDR3aa: CASSSGPIATGELFF